Below, 32 T cell receptor beta chains from the same sample are listed, as sequenced in a study of T cell responses to AZD1222 COVID-19 vaccine. The data were produced by immunoSEQ multiplex PCR, yet TCRdb's version contains in-frame clones alone and is incomplete. Of 60,000 to 70,000 clones detected, roughly four fifths appear once; the ten largest clones hold over 5%. Sequencing was performed on peripheral blood, taken on day 0 of AZD1222 vaccination. The source is an adult in good health.

The chain has TRBV18 and TRBJ2-2, with 11 positions matching TRBD2. V lost 3 bases, J lost 4 bases, and 1 base stayed unmatched. The CDR3 has 15 residues. Germline V lookup: CDR1 KGHSH, CDR2 LQKENI. The DNA for the CDR3 is TGTGCCAGCTCACCCGGACTAGCGGGCACCGGGGAGCTGTTTTTT. Its protein is CASSPGLAGTGELFF.

The chain uses TRBV4-1 and TRBJ2-1; no definite D call. V was clipped by 1 base and J by 15 bases, with 13 bases between them. The CDR3 has 12 amino acids. Germline CDR1 MGHRA, CDR2 YSYEKL. DNA of the CDR3: TGCGCCAGCAGCCAAGTCAACAGTAACCGGTTCTTC. Protein: CASSQVNSNRFF.

This clone was picked up one time. The J gene is TRBJ1-2, the V gene TRBV20-1, with 7 bases lining up with TRBD1. The CDR3 runs 12 residues. The germline gives CDR1 DFQATT, CDR2 SNEGSKA (reference sequence). Losses at the gene ends were 3 bases for V and 7 bases for J; bases not matched to a gene: 5. CDR3 residues: CSASEGASGYTF. The CDR3 bases are TGCAGTGCTAGTGAGGGGGCGAGTGGCTACACCTTC.

The chain has TRBV16 and TRBJ1-6, with unresolved D. The CDR3 contains 13 residues. V was shortened by 0 bases and J by 7 bases, with 4 bases between the two germline ends. The V gene's germline CDR1 is KGHSY and CDR2 FQNENV. The CDR3 spells CASSQSGNSPLHF. In nucleotides, the CDR3 is TGTGCCAGCAGCCAATCTGGCAATTCACCCCTCCACTTT.

This clone was seen a handful of times. This sequence joins TRBV9 and TRBJ1-1; no reliable D call. The CDR3 sequence is 14 residues long. CDR1 is SGDLS and CDR2 is YYNGEE in the germline V gene. The ends were cut back, 2 bases at V and 4 bases at J, with 12 bases in the middle. CDR3 residues: CASSVGNTGTEAFF. As DNA, the CDR3 is TGTGCCAGCAGCGTTGGGAATACGGGCACTGAAGCTTTCTTT.

The DNA for the CDR3 is TGCGCCAGCAGCCCCTCCGGGGGACAGGGGCGTGAAAAACTGTTTTTT. It is translated as CASSPSGGQGREKLFF. J is TRBJ1-4 and V is TRBV4-1; 10 nucleotides align to TRBD1. Germline trimming cut 4 bases from V and 7 bases from J; bases unmatched to any gene: 9. Per germline, CDR1 MGHRA and CDR2 YSYEKL. CDR3 length: 16 residues.

This clone was recorded only once. The rearrangement joins TRBV3-1 (or the pseudogene TRBV3-2) to TRBJ2-1, with no clear D. This CDR3 spans 14 amino acids. Germline V gene data show CDR1 as LGHDT and CDR2 as YNNKEL (reference sequence). Trimming pared 0 bases from V and 4 bases from J, leaving 7 bases between. The CDR3 loop reads CASSQDPGYNEQFF. CDR3 bases: TGTGCCAGCAGCCAAGATCCCGGGTACAATGAGCAGTTCTTC.

J is TRBJ1-1 and V is TRBV6-5; TRBD1 might be the D (5 bases). Between the trimmed V and J ends, which lost 5 bases and 4 bases, there was a span of 17 bases. The CDR3 has 15 amino acids. In germline, CDR1 is MNHEY, CDR2 SVGAGI. CDR3 nucleotide sequence: TGTGCCAGCAGTACCTTTAACGGGGGTTTCACTGAAGCTTTCTTT. This sequence encodes CASSTFNGGFTEAFF.

The chain is built from TRBV7-3 and TRBJ2-7; tentatively, D is TRBD2 (5 bases). This CDR3 is built from 15 residues. V gave up 5 bases and J gave up 2 bases, with 16 bases separating them. Germline loops: CDR1 SGHTA, CDR2 FQGTGA. In DNA, the CDR3 is TGTGCCAGCAGCGGCGGGCCTCCTCCCACCTACGAGCAGTACTTC. Residues: CASSGGPPPTYEQYF.

The chain employs TRBV19 and TRBJ1-3; D unresolved. From germline, CDR1 is LNHDA and CDR2 SQIVND (reference sequence). There are 11 residues in the CDR3. V lost 5 bases and J 4 bases, leaving 3 bases between the germline ends. The CDR3 protein is CASSGGNTIYF. CDR3 DNA: TGTGCCAGTAGTGGGGGAAACACCATATATTTT.

The chain couples TRBV24-1 to TRBJ1-2, with TRBD1 identical over 7 bases. The CDR3 loop spans 15 amino acids. Trimming at V came to 5 bases and at J to 3 bases, leaving 8 bases not matched to a gene. Looked up from germline, CDR1 is KGHDR and CDR2 is SFDVKD. For the CDR3, the DNA is TGTGCCACCAGTGCGGCAGGGGGTTTGGACTATGGCTACACCTTC. Amino acid sequence: CATSAAGGLDYGYTF.

The V gene is TRBV6-5, the J gene TRBJ1-1; 8 positions agree with TRBD1. Trimming at V came to 7 bases and at J to 1 base, leaving 8 bases not matched to a gene. CDR3 length: 15 residues. The germline CDR1 and CDR2 sequences are MNHEY and SVGAGI. CDR3 nucleotide sequence: TGTGCCAGCACCCAAGCCCAGGGGGCGAACACTGAAGCTTTCTTT. Translated: CASTQAQGANTEAFF.

V gene TRBV6-1 combines with J gene TRBJ1-5; D not certain. Germline assignment: CDR1 MNHNS and CDR2 SASEGT. Trimming removed 5 bases from V and 2 bases from J, with 13 bases in between. The CDR3 loop spans 15 amino acids. Here the CDR3 DNA reads TGTGCCAGCAGTCCGCGGGCAGCGCGCAATCAGCCCCAGCATTTT. It specifies CASSPRAARNQPQHF.

The chain joins TRBV5-4 to TRBJ2-7; 8 bases are shared with TRBD2. The ends lost 4 bases at V and 0 bases at J; junction bases unmatched: 9. Per germline, CDR1 SGHNT and CDR2 YYREEE (reference sequence). This CDR3 is built from 16 residues. The CDR3 DNA reads as TGTGCCAGCAGCCCCGAGGCGGGGGGTCTCTCCTACGAGCAGTACTTC. This encodes CASSPEAGGLSYEQYF.

V and J are TRBV27 and TRBJ2-1; D may be TRBD1 or TRBD2 (5 bases each). V lost 10 bases and J lost 4, with 17 bases in between. CDR3 length equals 14 residues. Per the germline V gene, CDR1 is MNHEY and CDR2 is SMNVEV (reference sequence). CDR3 in DNA: TGTGCCACCGGGGCCGAGCCACTTTACAATGAGCAGTTCTTC. It yields the protein CATGAEPLYNEQFF.

The chain joins TRBV18 to TRBJ2-3, with D possibly called TRBD1 or TRBD2 (6 bases each). Deletions cut 4 bases from V and 5 bases from J, with 19 bases between. The CDR3 sequence is 16 residues long. CDR1 KGHSH and CDR2 LQKENI come from the germline V gene. The CDR3 region has the DNA TGTGCCAGCTCACTACGGGACGGGGGCTTTGGAGATACGCAGTATTTT. Translating it yields CASSLRDGGFGDTQYF. The whole variable domain, filled in from reference TRBV18 and TRBJ2-3, reads NAGVMQNPRHLVRRRGQEARLRCSPMKGHSHVYWYRQLPEEGLKFMVYLQKENIIDESGMPKERFSAEFPKEGPSILRIQQVVRGDSAAYFCASSLRDGGFGDTQYFGPGTRLTVL.

This sequence joins TRBV6-1 and TRBJ2-7, with D possibly TRBD1 on 5 matching bases. This CDR3 contains 15 residues. The ends were cut back, 2 bases at V and 2 bases at J, with 13 bases in the middle. From germline, CDR1 is MNHNS and CDR2 SASEGT. The CDR3 here is CASSEQGSTTYEQYF. The CDR3 region has the DNA TGTGCCAGCAGTGAACAGGGTTCCACCACCTACGAGCAGTACTTC.

The rearrangement links TRBV7-8 to TRBJ1-1; D ambiguous. CDR3 size: 15 residues. Germline V lookup: CDR1 SGHVS, CDR2 FQNEAQ. V dropped 5 bases and J dropped 3 bases, with 16 bases sitting between them. DNA of the CDR3: TGTGCCAGCAGCCCCCATCGGAAAATGGACACTGAAGCTTTCTTT. Translated: CASSPHRKMDTEAFF.

The chain uses TRBV18 and TRBJ2-3, with 7 bases matching TRBD1. The germline V gene encodes CDR1 KGHSH and CDR2 LQKENI. The CDR3 totals 16 residues. V lost 3 bases and J lost 4; bases outside the gene matches: 10. CDR3 sequence reads: CASSPTGAVGSDTQYF. DNA of the CDR3: TGTGCCAGCTCACCTACAGGGGCAGTAGGGTCAGATACGCAGTATTTT.

The rearrangement joins TRBV19 to TRBJ2-7; TRBD1 matches at 7 bases. Trimming removed 3 bases from V and 3 bases from J; junction bases left unmatched: 5. The CDR3 covers 14 residues. Germline values: CDR1 LNHDA, CDR2 SQIVND (reference sequence). The CDR3 protein is CASSIGWDSYEQYF. The CDR3 nucleotides are TGTGCCAGTAGTATTGGGTGGGACAGCTACGAGCAGTACTTC.

The rearrangement uses TRBV29-1 and TRBJ2-7; the D call may be TRBD1 or TRBD2 (5 bases each). In germline, CDR1 is SQVTM, CDR2 ANQGSEA. This CDR3 has 11 residues. The CDR3 loop reads CQPGPSYEQYF. The CDR3 nucleotides are TGCCAGCCGGGGCCCTCCTACGAGCAGTACTTC.

The rearrangement uses TRBV11-1 and TRBJ1-1; D remains ambiguous. The V gene's germline CDR1 is SGHAT and CDR2 FQDESV (reference sequence). The CDR3 runs 15 residues. V lost 1 base, J lost 1 base, and 10 bases lay in between. CDR3 protein: CASSLEGAENTEAFF. The CDR3, as DNA: TGTGCCAGCAGCTTAGAGGGTGCGGAGAACACTGAAGCTTTCTTT.

The gene calls are TRBV19 and TRBJ2-2; D remains ambiguous. With 7 bases removed from V and 0 bases from J, the gap between germline ends came to 12 bases. The CDR3 runs 15 residues. Germline CDR1 reads LNHDA; CDR2 reads SQIVND (reference sequence). CDR3 bases: TGTGCCAGTAAGAAAACGTTTCCGAACACCGGGGAGCTGTTTTTT. It yields the protein CASKKTFPNTGELFF. Full variable domain (missing parts from reference TRBV19 and TRBJ2-2): DGGITQSPKYLFRKEGQNVTLSCEQNLNHDAMYWYRQDPGQGLRLIYYSQIVNDFQKGDIAEGYSVSREKKESFPLTVTSAQKNPTAFYLCASKKTFPNTGELFFGEGSRLTVL.

The rearrangement links TRBV10-3 to TRBJ1-1, with a weak D call TRBD1 (5 bases). The CDR3 is made up of 15 amino acids. The V end was cut by 0 bases, the J end by 2 bases, with 10 bases between. CDR1 ENHRY and CDR2 SYGVKD come from the germline V gene. CDR3 DNA: TGTGCCATCAGTGAGTCGGGCAGGGATAACACTGAAGCTTTCTTT. Encoded protein: CAISESGRDNTEAFF.

CDR3 in DNA: TGCGCCAGCAGCCAAGACCCAGGGAGGGACACCATATATTTT. Its translation: CASSQDPGRDTIYF. The chain recombines TRBV4-3 with TRBJ1-3; possible D gene TRBD1, 5 bases. In germline, CDR1 is LGHNA, CDR2 YSLEER. The ends were cut back, 0 bases at V and 8 bases at J, with 11 bases in the middle. This CDR3 is 14 amino acids long.

This clone was observed a single time. The J gene is TRBJ1-1, the V gene TRBV29-1; D perhaps matches TRBD1 (5 bases). The ends were cut back, 1 base at V and 6 bases at J, with 12 bases in the middle. This CDR3 has 13 residues. The V gene's germline CDR1 is SQVTM and CDR2 ANQGSEA. CDR3 sequence: CSVEVGGSSEAFF. As DNA, the CDR3 is TGCAGCGTTGAAGTGGGGGGAAGCTCTGAAGCTTTCTTT.

This clone was counted a few times. The chain links TRBV21-1 to TRBJ1-4. TRBV21-1 is annotated as a pseudogene. There are 16 residues in the CDR3. CDR3 sequence: CASSTKKEGGSEKLFF. The CDR3 nucleotides are TGTGCCAGCAGCACCAAGAAGGAGGGGGGTAGTGAAAAACTGTTTTTT.

The chain joins TRBV20-1 to TRBJ1-2; no clear D. The CDR3 contains 11 residues. Germline lookup yields CDR1 DFQATT and CDR2 SNEGSKA (reference sequence). The V and J ends lost 0 bases and 12 bases respectively, with 11 bases between them. The CDR3 loop is CSARDYPLNTF. In nucleotides, the CDR3 is TGCAGTGCTAGAGATTATCCTCTTAACACCTTC.

The chain joins TRBV6-5 to TRBJ1-5, with 7 bases identical to TRBD1. The CDR3 loop spans 14 amino acids. V was clipped by 10 bases and J by 5 bases; unmatched bases: 11. Germline lookup yields CDR1 MNHEY and CDR2 SVGAGI. In DNA, the CDR3 is TGTGCCACCACGACAGGGAGCAGGTATCAGCCCCAGCATTTT. It specifies CATTTGSRYQPQHF.

This chain links TRBV11-1 with TRBJ2-1; TRBD1 agrees at 7 bases. Germline V gives CDR1 SGHAT, CDR2 FQDESV (reference sequence). The CDR3 sequence is 15 residues long. The trim removed 0 bases at V and 6 bases at J, leaving 5 bases unmatched. The CDR3, as DNA: TGTGCCAGCAGCTTAGCAGGGGGCGCCTCCAATGAGCAGTTCTTC. This translates into CASSLAGGASNEQFF. The variable domain in full, with the rest retrieved from reference TRBV11-1 and TRBJ2-1, is EAEVAQSPRYKITEKSQAVAFWCDPISGHATLYWYRQILGQGPELLVQFQDESVVDDSQLPKDRFSAERLKGVDSTLKIQPAELGDSAMYLCASSLAGGASNEQFFGPGTRLTVL.

This clone was observed once. CDR3 loop: CASSSMTTGTSPLHF. Written as DNA, the CDR3 is TGTGCCAGCAGCTCAATGACAACGGGGACCTCTCCCCTCCACTTT. This chain joins TRBV11-3 and TRBJ1-6, with D perhaps matching TRBD1 (5 bases). CDR3 length equals 15 residues. V dropped 4 bases and J dropped 13 bases, with 20 bases sitting between them. Germline V gives CDR1 SGHNT, CDR2 YENEEA.

V usage is TRBV7-2 and J usage is TRBJ2-2; D perhaps matches TRBD1 (7 bases). V lost 3 bases and J 4 bases, leaving 12 bases between the germline ends. CDR1 and CDR2 from the germline V gene are SGHTA and FQGNSA. The CDR3 consists of 15 residues. CDR3 sequence (DNA): TGTGCCAGCAGCTTTGGAGGGGGCCGCACCGGGGAGCTGTTTTTT. Translating it yields CASSFGGGRTGELFF. Complete variable domain (other parts from reference TRBV7-2 and TRBJ2-2): GAGVSQSPSNKVTEKGKDVELRCDPISGHTALYWYRQSLGQGLEFLIYFQGNSAPDKSGLPSDRFSAERTGGSVSTLTIQRTQQEDSAVYLCASSFGGGRTGELFFGEGSRLTVL.